A selection of T cell receptor beta chains follows, all from one sample in a study of shared clonotypes between healthy human individuals. TCRdb's copy holds only in-frame clones and misses some; the assay was immunoSEQ multiplex PCR. The sample consists of about 1.5 million clones, 95% to 99% of them appearing once. Sequences were obtained from naive CD4+ T cells sorted from blood. These receptors originate from a man aged 25-45 years in good health. CDR3s include the opening cysteine and the closing phenylalanine or tryptophan. The D gene is left open where the match is weak. Where a row states a size, it is once, few, many or the class of an expanded clone; other rows omit it.

>TRBV11-2|NA|NA|TRBJ1-3
CASYLGGDSSGNTIYF
TGTGCCAGCTACCTAGGGGGAGACTCCTCTGGAAACACCATATATTTT
>TRBV6-5|NA|TRBD2|TRBJ2-3
CASSTLAGGRDTQYF
TGTGCCAGCAGTACCTTAGCGGGAGGGCGGGATACGCAGTATTTT
>TRBV2|NA|TRBD2|TRBJ2-3
CASSARGDYTDTQYF
TGTGCCAGCAGTGCTAGAGGGGACTACACAGATACGCAGTATTTT
>TRBV30|NA|NA|TRBJ2-7
CAWSVQEVGEQYF
TGTGCCTGGAGTGTACAGGAGGTCGGGGAGCAGTACTTC
>TRBV19|NA|NA|TRBJ2-1
CASSILTNTGSNEQFF
TGTGCCAGTAGTATATTGACCAACACCGGGTCCAATGAGCAGTTCTTC
>TRBV2|NA|NA|TRBJ2-7
CASIEQDSYEQYF
TGTGCCAGCATTGAGCAGGACTCCTACGAGCAGTACTTC
>TRBV5-1|NA|NA|TRBJ2-2
CASSLVRQGPGELFF
TGCGCCAGCAGCTTGGTACGGCAGGGGCCCGGGGAGCTGTTTTTT
>TRBV11-2|NA|TRBD2|TRBJ2-1
CASSFSGGSYNEQFF
TGTGCCAGCAGCTTCAGCGGGGGGTCCTACAATGAGCAGTTCTTC
>TRBV5-1|NA|TRBD1|TRBJ2-3
CASSLPFDRAADTQYF
TGCGCCAGCAGCTTACCATTCGACAGGGCTGCGGATACGCAGTATTTT
>TRBV5-6|NA|NA|TRBJ1-2
CASSNRFPKTTGSGYGYTF
TGTGCCAGCAGCAACCGATTCCCCAAGACCACAGGGAGTGGCTATGGCTACACCTTC
>TRBV20-1|NA|NA|TRBJ2-5
CSARAETQYF
TGCAGTGCTAGAGCCGAGACCCAGTACTTC
>TRBV19|NA|NA|TRBJ1-4
CASKIGRGAGEKLFF
TGTGCCAGTAAAATCGGCAGGGGCGCCGGGGAAAAACTGTTTTTT
>TRBV27|NA|NA|TRBJ1-3
CASSLHSGNTIYF
TGTGCCAGCAGTTTACATTCTGGAAACACCATATATTTT
>TRBV7-2|NA|NA|TRBJ1-2
CASSSMTARLNYGYTF
TGTGCCAGCAGCTCCATGACAGCGAGGCTTAACTATGGCTACACCTTC
>TRBV5-1|NA|TRBD1|TRBJ1-5
CASSSTGDQPQHF
TGCGCCAGCAGCTCAACAGGGGATCAGCCCCAGCATTTT
>TRBV7-2|NA|NA|TRBJ2-1
CASSPRAGGNEQFF
TGTGCCAGCAGCCCTCGGGCAGGAGGGAATGAGCAGTTCTTC
>TRBV2|NA|NA|TRBJ1-1
CASSVTENTEAFF
TGTGCCAGCAGTGTGACAGAGAACACTGAAGCTTTCTTT
>TRBV5-1|NA|NA|TRBJ1-1
CASKSHPVGQAFF
TGCGCCAGCAAAAGTCACCCAGTGGGCCAAGCTTTCTTT
>TRBV7-8|NA|NA|TRBJ2-7
CASSLTREGTYEQYF
TGTGCCAGCAGCTTAACCAGGGAAGGGACCTACGAGCAGTACTTC
>TRBV7-8|NA|NA|TRBJ2-1
CASSLVGGPNEQFF
TGTGCCAGCAGCTTGGTAGGCGGACCGAATGAGCAGTTCTTC
>TRBV11-2|NA|TRBD2|TRBJ2-1
CASTPLGGRVSYNEQFF
TGTGCCAGCACCCCCCTGGGCGGGAGGGTATCGTACAATGAGCAGTTCTTC
>TRBV5-1|NA|TRBD1|TRBJ2-3
CASTPEGRGLADTQYF
TGCGCCAGCACCCCAGAGGGCAGGGGGTTAGCAGATACGCAGTATTTT
>TRBV7-2|NA|NA|TRBJ2-3
CASSPTGTYYTDTQYF
TGTGCCAGCAGCCCAACCGGGACCTATTACACAGATACGCAGTATTTT
>TRBV5-5|NA|NA|TRBJ2-1
CASSRNEQFF
TGTGCCAGCAGCCGCAATGAGCAGTTCTTC
>TRBV5-1|NA|NA|TRBJ2-7
CASSLEDILYEQYF
TGCGCCAGCAGCTTGGAGGACATCTTATACGAGCAGTACTTC
>TRBV6-6|NA|NA|TRBJ1-3
CASSYSNTIYF
TGTGCCAGCAGTTACTCGAACACCATATATTTT
>TRBV2|NA|NA|TRBJ1-1
CASSVLWGSTEAFF
TGTGCCAGCAGTGTTTTGTGGGGTAGCACTGAAGCTTTCTTT
>TRBV5-6|NA|TRBD1|TRBJ2-5
CASSTDRGETQYF
TGTGCCAGCAGCACGGACAGGGGAGAGACCCAGTACTTC
>TRBV7-2|NA|TRBD2|TRBJ2-5
CASSLYVAGGPSLETQYF
TGTGCCAGCAGCTTATATGTAGCGGGAGGGCCAAGTCTAGAGACCCAGTACTTC
>TRBV10-3|NA|NA|TRBJ2-2
CAISASGTNTGELFF
TGTGCCATCAGTGCCTCCGGGACGAACACCGGGGAGCTGTTTTTT
>TRBV9|NA|TRBD2|TRBJ2-7
CASSEGLAGGYEQYF
TGTGCCAGCAGCGAGGGGCTAGCGGGAGGTTACGAGCAGTACTTC
>TRBV5-6|NA|NA|TRBJ2-5
CASSSKSTSRETQYF
TGTGCCAGCAGCTCGAAATCCACTAGCCGGGAGACCCAGTACTTC
>TRBV6-1|NA|NA|TRBJ2-1
CASSEQPSYNEQFF
TGTGCCAGCAGTGAACAGCCCAGCTACAATGAGCAGTTCTTC
>TRBV7-9|once|TRBD1|TRBJ2-7
CASSDMDRAYEQYF
TGTGCCAGCAGCGATATGGACAGGGCCTACGAGCAGTACTTC
>TRBV5-4|NA|TRBD1|TRBJ2-7
CASSLRTGAYEQYF
TGCGCCAGCAGCCTTCGGACAGGGGCCTACGAGCAGTACTTC
>TRBV7-9|once|NA|TRBJ2-5
CASSFPPAEYQETQYF
TGTGCCAGCAGCTTTCCCCCAGCGGAGTACCAAGAGACCCAGTACTTC
>TRBV4-2|once|TRBD1|TRBJ2-7
CASSQDSGRGFDEQYF
TGTGCCAGCAGCCAAGATTCCGGCAGGGGGTTTGACGAGCAGTACTTC
>TRBV5-6|NA|NA|TRBJ2-7
CASSLGEPYEQYF
TGTGCCAGCAGCTTGGGGGAACCCTACGAGCAGTACTTC
>TRBV20-1|NA|NA|TRBJ1-1
CSAYVNTEAFF
TGCAGTGCTTATGTGAACACTGAAGCTTTCTTT
>TRBV7-6|NA|TRBD2|TRBJ2-1
CASSLLGSTSGTYNEQFF
TGTGCCAGCAGCCTACTCGGGTCTACTAGCGGGACCTACAATGAGCAGTTCTTC
>TRBV16|once|NA|TRBJ1-1
CASSPRVNTEAFF
TGTGCCAGCAGCCCCAGGGTGAACACTGAAGCTTTCTTT
>TRBV29-1|NA|TRBD2|TRBJ2-2
CSVTYIGGRGTGELFF
TGCAGCGTTACATATATTGGCGGGAGAGGCACCGGGGAGCTGTTTTTT
>TRBV5-1|NA|NA|TRBJ2-1
CASSFSPSSYNEQFF
TGCGCCAGCAGCTTCTCCCCGAGCTCCTACAATGAGCAGTTCTTC
>TRBV6-5|NA|TRBD2|TRBJ2-3
CASIGLAGGTDTQYF
TGTGCCAGCATCGGACTAGCGGGAGGTACAGATACGCAGTATTTT
>TRBV5-1|few|NA|TRBJ2-7
CASSPMDRSYEQYF
TGCGCCAGCAGCCCCATGGACAGATCCTACGAGCAGTACTTC
>TRBV6-6|NA|TRBD1|TRBJ1-1
CASRTTGATEAFF
TGTGCCAGCAGAACCACAGGGGCCACTGAAGCTTTCTTT
>TRBV11-2|NA|NA|TRBJ2-7
CASSLGAAVHEQYF
TGTGCCAGCAGCTTAGGAGCAGCGGTGCACGAGCAGTACTTC
>TRBV18|NA|TRBD2|TRBJ2-7
CASSPPGSGRSYEQYF
TGTGCCAGCTCACCACCGGGCAGCGGGAGGTCCTACGAGCAGTACTTC
>TRBV6-1|NA|TRBD2|TRBJ2-3
CASSEREPVTDTQYF
TGTGCCAGCAGCGAGCGGGAGCCAGTCACAGATACGCAGTATTTT
>TRBV19|NA|TRBD1|TRBJ1-4
CASSLPLAPRGRKLFF
TGTGCCAGTAGTCTCCCACTAGCCCCGAGGGGGCGAAAACTGTTTTTT
>TRBV18|few|TRBD1|TRBJ1-1
CASSPRQGPNTEAFF
TGTGCCAGCTCACCGCGACAGGGACCGAACACTGAAGCTTTCTTT
>TRBV5-1|NA|NA|TRBJ2-4
CASSLVSAAGSNIQYF
TGCGCCAGCAGCTTGGTATCGGCTGCGGGTTCAAACATTCAGTACTTC
>TRBV5-5|NA|TRBD2|TRBJ2-1
CASSYLGLAGLGSSYNEQFF
TGTGCCAGCAGCTATTTGGGACTAGCGGGATTGGGTTCATCCTACAATGAGCAGTTCTTC
>TRBV9|NA|NA|TRBJ2-3
CASSLGTARADTQYF
TGTGCCAGCAGCCTGGGGACGGCAAGGGCAGATACGCAGTATTTT